The rows below give T cell receptor beta chains drawn from one sample of a study of PD-1 blockade in classical Hodgkin lymphoma. Sequencing used immunoSEQ multiplex PCR; TCRdb keeps in-frame clones, though not all of them. The repertoire holds over 20,000 clones, with around three quarters as singletons. This specimen was peripheral blood mononuclear cells (PBMCs), taken before the fourth cycle of nivolumab. These receptor sequences come from a human donor with classical Hodgkin lymphoma. Each CDR3 is given with its conserved first and last residue. A D gene is named only where the DNA matches it firmly. Clone size is not always given. Where it is, it says once, few, many or a class for expanded clones.

v_gene,j_gene,abundance,d_gene,CDR3aa,CDR3nt
TRBV19,TRBJ2-5,.,.,CASSGRGGETQYF,TGTGCCAGTAGTGGCAGGGGGGGGGAGACCCAGTACTTC
TRBV4-1,TRBJ1-2,.,TRBD1,CASSQSDREGWGYTF,TGCGCCAGCAGCCAGTCAGACAGGGAAGGATGGGGCTACACCTTC
TRBV5-1,TRBJ1-3,.,.,CASSRDGNTIYF,TGCGCCAGCAGCCGGGACGGGAACACCATATATTTT
TRBV7-6,TRBJ1-1,once,.,CASSLGGVTEAFF,TGTGCCAGCAGCTTAGGAGGGGTCACTGAAGCTTTCTTT
TRBV7-2,TRBJ2-7,.,TRBD1,CASSFPDRGLFEQYF,TGTGCCAGCAGCTTCCCGGACAGGGGGCTCTTCGAGCAGTACTTC
TRBV5-4,TRBJ2-2,.,TRBD1,CASRGGGQGGTGELFF,TGTGCCAGCAGAGGAGGGGGACAGGGGGGGACCGGGGAGCTGTTTTTT
TRBV18,TRBJ1-5,few,TRBD1,CASSPTGDPYQPQHF,TGTGCCAGCTCACCCACAGGGGACCCTTATCAGCCCCAGCATTTT
TRBV28,TRBJ2-5,.,.,CASSSMGETQYF,TGTGCCAGCAGTTCCATGGGAGAGACCCAGTACTTC
TRBV5-5,TRBJ1-1,.,.,CASSLQGGASWNTEAFF,TGTGCCAGCAGCTTGCAGGGAGGCGCATCATGGAACACTGAAGCTTTCTTT
TRBV11-3,TRBJ1-1,.,.,CASSGRHGNTEAFF,TGTGCCAGCAGCGGGCGGCACGGTAACACTGAAGCTTTCTTT
TRBV6-5,TRBJ1-6,medium-sized,.,CASRRQGADNSPLHF,TGTGCCAGCAGACGCCAGGGAGCTGATAATTCACCCCTCCACTTT
TRBV6-5,TRBJ1-1,few,.,CASSSPTGVGNTEAFF,TGTGCCAGCAGTTCCCCCACCGGGGTGGGGAACACTGAAGCTTTCTTT
TRBV19,TRBJ2-1,.,.,CASSIAGFSYNEQFF,TGTGCCAGTAGTATAGCGGGGTTCTCCTACAATGAGCAGTTCTTC
TRBV7-9,TRBJ2-7,.,.,CASSLGLSYEQYF,TGTGCCAGCAGCTTAGGACTCTCCTACGAGCAGTACTTC
TRBV7-2,TRBJ1-1,.,TRBD1,CASSTWTGGEMSEAFF,TGTGCCAGCAGCACTTGGACAGGGGGGGAGATGTCTGAAGCTTTCTTT
TRBV7-9,TRBJ1-1,few,.,CATEGRGTEAFF,TGTGCCACCGAAGGTCGGGGAACTGAAGCTTTCTTT
TRBV19,TRBJ1-1,few,.,CASSIDGRTEAFF,TGTGCCAGTAGTATAGATGGGCGGACTGAAGCTTTCTTT
TRBV2,TRBJ1-3,.,.,CASGGSGNTIYF,TGTGCCAGCGGGGGCTCTGGAAACACCATATATTTT
TRBV18,TRBJ2-1,.,TRBD2,CASSPAFYAGGEYYNEQFF,TGTGCCAGCTCACCGGCCTTCTACGCGGGGGGGGAATACTACAATGAGCAGTTCTTC
TRBV18,TRBJ2-5,few,.,CASSPGFRQYEETQYF,TGTGCCAGCTCACCAGGGTTTAGGCAGTATGAAGAGACCCAGTACTTC
TRBV7-3,TRBJ2-5,.,.,CASSLTWTEQETQYF,TGTGCCAGCAGCTTAACTTGGACCGAGCAAGAGACCCAGTACTTC
TRBV29-1,TRBJ1-4,.,TRBD1,CSALQGAREKLFF,TGCAGCGCCCTACAGGGGGCAAGGGAAAAACTGTTTTTT
TRBV5-5,TRBJ1-6,.,TRBD1,CASSLDFWTGYNSPLHF,TGTGCCAGCAGCTTGGATTTCTGGACAGGGTATAATTCACCCCTCCACTTT
TRBV7-9,TRBJ2-3,.,TRBD1,CASSFPGTALSTDTQYF,TGTGCCAGCAGCTTCCCCGGGACAGCTCTCAGCACAGATACGCAGTATTTT
TRBV6-5,TRBJ2-7,.,.,CATTIDTDYEQYF,TGTGCCACCACGATAGACACCGACTACGAGCAGTACTTC
TRBV6-5,TRBJ1-4,.,.,CASSYSWTPGEKLFF,TGTGCCAGCAGTTACTCTTGGACCCCTGGTGAAAAACTGTTTTTT
TRBV19,TRBJ2-3,.,TRBD2,CASSSSSGGVINTQYF,TGTGCCAGTAGTTCATCTAGCGGGGGGGTTATAAATACGCAGTATTTT